This T cell receptor (beta chain) was obtained from a study of PD-1 blockade in classical Hodgkin lymphoma. Deletions cut 1 base from V and 7 bases from J, with 14 bases between. Germline CDR1 reads MGHDK; CDR2 reads SYGVNS. The CDR3 runs 15 residues. Study outcomes and limitations: Healthy donors were reported to have higher baseline TCR diversity than newly diagnosed patients. Whoever responded completely had baseline diversity much like that seen in newly diagnosed patients. Nothing has yet pinned down what causes the repertoire differences, possibly disease activity or prior therapy.

Concerning this clone itself: Its antigen is unidentified.

Time point described: cycle 4 day 1 (C4D1), after 6 weeks of nivolumab. Each patient relapsed following autologous stem cell transplantation, and prior brentuximab vedotin exposure differed. The data were produced by immunoSEQ multiplex PCR, yet TCRdb's version contains in-frame clones alone and is incomplete. This repertoire shows around 50,000 clones, around 89% found once; its top ten account for more than 11%. This sequence joins TRBV25-1 and TRBJ1-5; D is possibly TRBD1 (5 bases). The sequencing used peripheral blood mononuclear cells (PBMCs), collected before the fourth cycle of nivolumab. The TCR comes from a human donor with classical Hodgkin lymphoma. This CDR3 reads CASSELGQGGQPQHF. The DNA of the CDR3 is TGTGCCAGCAGTGAATTAGGCCAGGGTGGCCAGCCCCAGCATTTT.